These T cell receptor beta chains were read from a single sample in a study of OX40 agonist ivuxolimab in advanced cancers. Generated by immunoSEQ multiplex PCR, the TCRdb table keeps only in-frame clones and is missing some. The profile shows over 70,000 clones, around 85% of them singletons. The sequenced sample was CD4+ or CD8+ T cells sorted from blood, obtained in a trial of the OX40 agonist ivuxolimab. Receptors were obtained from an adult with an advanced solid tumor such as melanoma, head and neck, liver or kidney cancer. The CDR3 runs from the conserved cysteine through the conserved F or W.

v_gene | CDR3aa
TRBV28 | CASTGNYEQYF
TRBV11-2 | CASSLVRTVPGQYF
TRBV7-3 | CASSPGLAGPTNYNEQFF
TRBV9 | CASSVTGQGGIDTQYF
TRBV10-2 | CASTEDRVSGQYF
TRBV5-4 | CASSSDRTYEQYF
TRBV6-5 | CASRRQVAYGYTF
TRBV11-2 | CASSLHYEQYF
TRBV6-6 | CASSYSTDRLTYF
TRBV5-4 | CASSLARGGSPLHF
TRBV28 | CASLLAGGTDTQYF
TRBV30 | CAWTRGPGDTQYF
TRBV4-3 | CASSQDYRGSDTQYF
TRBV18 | CASSLETGKSNQPQHF
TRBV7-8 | CASSSGTQSHEQYF
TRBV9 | CASSQPPRDEQFF
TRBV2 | CASSGTGREDSPLHF
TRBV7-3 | CASSLANTDTQYF
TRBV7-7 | CASSLDSAYEQYF
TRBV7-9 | CASSFGLETDTQYF
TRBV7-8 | CASSLEGLETNEQFF
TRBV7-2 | CASSLGPQLAYNEQFF
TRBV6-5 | CASRAHGDTQYF
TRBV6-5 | CASSPPGGEQPQHF